The 30 T cell receptor beta chains below come from one sample, sequenced in a study of T cell repertoires in cytomegalovirus infection. No cognate antigen is known for these TCRs. TCRdb ran MiXCR on the reads and lists one entry per CDR3 protein. The sample lists some 920,000 distinct CDR3 sequences, roughly 31% occurring once. The sequencing here drew on cultured CD8+ T cells from PBMCs, taken from culture after CMV antigen stimulation. Receptors originate from a human donor in good health (CMV status not recorded). Some clones in this sample may be carry-over from other donors' samples.

The rearrangement links TRBV9 to TRBJ2-1, with 8 nucleotides matching TRBD2. The CDR3 contains 15 residues. Trimming cost V 0 bases and J 3 bases; bases outside gene matches: 2. Germline lookup yields CDR1 SGDLS and CDR2 YYNGEE. The CDR3 DNA reads as TGTGCCAGCAGCGTAGCGGGGGGGCTCTACAATGAGCAGTTCTTC. This gives the protein CASSVAGGLYNEQFF.

With regard to this clonotype: Mismatch with germline at one junction end may stem from a read error. J is TRBJ2-1 and V is TRBV6-6, with D possibly being TRBD2 (6 bases). There are 14 residues in the CDR3. Per germline, CDR1 MNHNY and CDR2 SVGAGI (reference sequence). The CDR3 region has the DNA TGTGCCAACAGTGCAGGAGGGTTCAACAATGAGCAGTTCTTC. It specifies CANSAGGFNNEQFF.

This clonotype has just a few counts. The V gene is TRBV7-6, the J gene TRBJ1-1, with D perhaps matching TRBD1 (5 bases). The CDR3 extends over 10 amino acids. V was cut by 3 bases and J by 11 bases, with 7 bases left in between. CDR1 is SGHVS and CDR2 is FNYEAQ in the germline V gene. The CDR3 DNA reads TGTGCCAGCAGCTTGGACAAGGCTTTCTTT. Translated: CASSLDKAFF. The whole variable domain, remainder taken from reference TRBV7-6 and TRBJ1-1, is GAGVSQSPRYKVTKRGQDVALRCDPISGHVSLYWYRQALGQGPEFLTYFNYEAQQDKSGLPNDRFSAERPEGSISTLTIQRTEQRDSAMYRCASSLDKAFFGQGTRLTVV.

The table lists this clonotype with a few counts. The chain recombines TRBV18 with TRBJ2-4; D is unresolved. Germline assignment: CDR1 KGHSH and CDR2 LQKENI. The CDR3 covers 14 residues. V lost 3 bases and J 1 base, leaving 7 bases between the germline ends. The chain's CDR3 is CASSPAMAKNIQYF. The CDR3 DNA sequence: TGTGCCAGCTCACCGGCTATGGCCAAAAACATTCAGTACTTC.

This clonotype was picked up a small number of times. V gene TRBV27 combines with J gene TRBJ1-1, with D possibly matching TRBD1 (5 bases). V gave up 3 bases and J gave up 5 bases, with 13 bases separating them. The CDR3 consists of 14 residues. The germline V gene has CDR1 MNHEY and CDR2 SMNVEV (reference sequence). CDR3 protein: CASSFFIQGTEAFF. The CDR3 DNA is TGTGCCAGCAGTTTTTTTATCCAGGGAACTGAAGCTTTCTTT.

The genes are TRBV11-1 and TRBJ2-7; the D call may be TRBD1 or TRBD2 (5 bases each). Trimming left V 2 bases short and J 4 bases short, with 15 bases between. Germline CDR1 is SGHAT and CDR2 is FQDESV (reference sequence). The CDR3 consists of 15 residues. The CDR3 region is CASSLSEGILYEQYV. The DNA for the CDR3 is TGTGCCAGCAGCTTAAGCGAGGGGATCCTATACGAGCAGTACGTC.

This clonotype turned up a few times. It may be a read error: a sequence one base away is much more abundant. The chain joins TRBV7-6 to TRBJ1-5; D uncertain. The V end was cut by 5 bases, the J end by 6 bases, with 8 bases between. Germline V gene data show CDR1 as SGHVS and CDR2 as FNYEAQ. This CDR3 has 12 amino acids. The CDR3 nucleotides are TGTGCCAGCAGCCCCGCGGGTCAGCCCCAGCATTTT. Protein product: CASSPAGQPQHF. The full variable domain, completed using reference TRBV7-6 and TRBJ1-5, is GAGVSQSPRYKVTKRGQDVALRCDPISGHVSLYWYRQALGQGPEFLTYFNYEAQQDKSGLPNDRFSAERPEGSISTLTIQRTEQRDSAMYRCASSPAGQPQHFGDGTRLSIL.

The V call is TRBV6-1, the J call TRBJ2-1; the match to TRBD1 covers 9 bases. Trimming took 7 bases from V and 2 from J; bases not matched to a gene: 9. The CDR3 spans 16 residues. Germline loops: CDR1 MNHNS, CDR2 SASEGT. The CDR3 sequence: CASNLKGTGTYNEQFF. CDR3 DNA sequence: TGTGCCAGCAACCTGAAGGGGACAGGGACCTACAATGAGCAGTTCTTC.

This clonotype has a handful of counts. This chain links TRBV4-1 with TRBJ1-5, with D unclear. V lost 4 bases, J lost 5 bases, and 15 bases lay in between. Germline V CDR1 and CDR2: MGHRA, YSYEKL. The CDR3 is 15 residues long. This CDR3 is CASSLNPVNYQPQHF. DNA for the CDR3: TGCGCCAGCAGCCTTAACCCGGTTAATTATCAGCCCCAGCATTTT.

The CDR3 spells CASKGTGYSNQPQHF. The CDR3 DNA reads as TGTGCCAGCAAAGGGACAGGTTATAGCAATCAGCCCCAGCATTTT. The genes are TRBV2 and TRBJ1-5; 8 nucleotides line up with TRBD1. J lost 0 bases, V lost 7 bases, and 5 bases had no gene match. Germline V gene lookup returns CDR1 SNHLY and CDR2 FYNNEI. The CDR3 is made up of 15 amino acids.

The chain has TRBV2 and TRBJ2-5; 10 bases align to TRBD2. Germline V gives CDR1 SNHLY, CDR2 FYNNEI. This CDR3 comprises 16 residues. J lost 4 bases, V lost 0 bases, and 5 bases had no gene match. Written as DNA, the CDR3 is TGTGCCAGCAGTGAAGCGAGGAAGCGGGGGGGAGAGACCCAGTACTTC. It is translated as CASSEARKRGGETQYF.

This clonotype showed up just a few times. An end of the junction differs from the germline gene, which may be a read error. This chain joins TRBV9 and TRBJ2-1; perhaps TRBD2 as D (7 bases). The CDR3 runs 12 residues. Per germline, CDR1 SGDLS and CDR2 YYNGEE. The CDR3, as DNA: TGTGCCAGCAGCGCCGGGGGGCTAGTAAGGTCCTTC. Protein sequence: CASSAGGLVRSF.

The chain combines TRBV19 with TRBJ1-1; 8 positions agree with TRBD1. V shed 5 bases and J 7 bases; nucleotides not matched to a gene: 9. The CDR3 is 14 residues long. Per the germline V gene, CDR1 is LNHDA and CDR2 is SQIVND (reference sequence). CDR3 protein: CASSPGQGPLEAFF. The CDR3 DNA reads as TGTGCCAGTAGTCCTGGACAGGGCCCACTTGAAGCTTTCTTT.

J is TRBJ1-1 and V is TRBV3-1; possibly TRBD1 for D (5 bases). The germline gives CDR1 LGHDT, CDR2 YNNKEL (reference sequence). V was clipped by 2 bases and J by 0 bases, with 19 bases between them. The CDR3 is 18 residues long. This chain's CDR3 is CASSQSWGTGRVNTEAFF. DNA of the CDR3: TGTGCCAGCAGCCAATCCTGGGGTACGGGACGAGTGAACACTGAAGCTTTCTTT.

This clonotype was seen a few times. The rearrangement uses TRBV15 and TRBJ2-7; the match to TRBD2 covers 7 bases. This CDR3 spans 15 amino acids. V was pared by 7 bases and J by 2 bases, with 11 bases of the junction left unmatched. The germline gives CDR1 LNHNV, CDR2 YYDKDF (reference sequence). The DNA for the CDR3 is TGTGCCACCACCCCCGGCGGGACTACTACCTACGAGCAGTACTTC. Encoded protein: CATTPGGTTTYEQYF.

The chain is built from TRBV2 and TRBJ2-5; tentatively, D is TRBD2 (5 bases). The CDR3 loop spans 11 amino acids. V shed 11 bases and J shed 5 bases, with 12 bases lying between them. From germline, CDR1 is SNHLY and CDR2 FYNNEI. The CDR3 DNA follows: TGTGCCGACGCGGGTCGGGAGACCCAGTACTTC. Protein product: CADAGRETQYF.

The sample holds a few counts of this clonotype. The chain uses TRBV4-1 and TRBJ2-1; D gene ambiguous. V gave up 4 bases and J gave up 1 base, with 11 bases separating them. Germline lookup yields CDR1 MGHRA and CDR2 YSYEKL. The CDR3 runs to 15 residues. The CDR3 protein is CASSPPAFSYNEQFF. CDR3 in DNA: TGCGCCAGCAGCCCACCAGCGTTTTCCTACAATGAGCAGTTCTTC.

The chain couples TRBV18 to TRBJ1-6; 7 bases agree with TRBD1. Germline-derived CDR1 and CDR2 are KGHSH and LQKENI. V lost 3 bases to trimming and J lost 5 bases; unmatched junction nucleotides: 4. This CDR3 has 15 residues. In nucleotides, the CDR3 is TGTGCCAGCTCACCCCGGGACAGTGATAATTCACCCCTCCACTTT. Translation gives CASSPRDSDNSPLHF.

V gene TRBV6-1 combines with J gene TRBJ2-3, with a possible D match to TRBD1 (5 bases). The CDR3 has 15 amino acids. Germline assignment: CDR1 MNHNS and CDR2 SASEGT. V was shortened by 1 base and J by 1 base, with 9 bases between the two germline ends. CDR3 sequence: CASSEVGVRTDTQYF. Here the CDR3 DNA reads TGTGCCAGCAGTGAAGTAGGGGTCCGCACAGATACGCAGTATTTT.

The chain couples TRBV19 to TRBJ2-7, with a weak D call TRBD2 (5 bases). V dropped 1 base and J dropped 6 bases, with 10 bases sitting between them. Germline V lookup: CDR1 LNHDA, CDR2 SQIVND (reference sequence). The CDR3 sequence is 13 residues long. Here the CDR3 reads CASSIGGISEQYF. In DNA, the CDR3 is TGTGCCAGTAGTATAGGAGGGATCAGCGAGCAGTACTTC.

This clonotype was observed a few times. The V call is TRBV7-9, the J call TRBJ2-1, with TRBD1 matching over 10 bases. This CDR3 is built from 17 residues. Per germline, CDR1 SEHNR and CDR2 FQNEAQ (reference sequence). After removal of 5 bases from V and 8 bases from J, the junction contained 15 bases not matched to a gene. The CDR3 DNA is TGTGCCAGCAGCCCCGGACCGGGACAGGGGATTTTCGATGAGCAGTTCTTC. Translation: CASSPGPGQGIFDEQFF.

The chain carries TRBV27 and TRBJ2-7; TRBD1 matches at 8 bases. The V and J ends lost 4 bases and 6 bases, in that order; junction bases with no gene match: 8. The CDR3 sequence is 14 residues long. The germline V gene has CDR1 MNHEY and CDR2 SMNVEV (reference sequence). The CDR3: CASSSGTGGIEQYF. The CDR3 coding sequence is TGTGCCAGCAGTTCCGGGACAGGAGGGATCGAGCAGTACTTC.

This clonotype occurred a few times. This chain connects TRBV6-1 to TRBJ2-3, with 9 bases identical to TRBD1. J gave up 8 bases and V 10 bases, and 16 bases lay outside the gene matches. CDR1 and CDR2 from the germline V gene are MNHNS and SASEGT. This CDR3 has 15 amino acids. For the CDR3, the DNA is TGTGCCATCTCGCCCGGACAGGGGTCTCGCGGTACGCAGTATTTT. Its protein is CAISPGQGSRGTQYF.

This clonotype was recorded only once. J is TRBJ2-1 and V is TRBV4-3; 10 nucleotides match TRBD2. The ends lost 0 bases at V and 6 bases at J; junction bases unmatched: 5. The V gene's germline CDR1 is LGHNA and CDR2 YSLEER. This CDR3 region has 16 residues. DNA for the CDR3: TGCGCCAGCAGCCAAGATGACCAGCGGGGGGGCAATGAGCAGTTCTTC. Its protein product is CASSQDDQRGGNEQFF.

The CDR3 DNA reads as TGTGCCAGCAGCCCTAGCGGGGCGGATACGCAGCATTTT. Translation: CASSPSGADTQHF. The V and J genes are TRBV5-5 and TRBJ2-3; D perhaps matches TRBD1 (5 bases). The tail of the sequence fits TRBJ1-5 better, so the J call may be wrong. The CDR3 loop spans 13 amino acids. Germline V gene sequence: CDR1 SGHKS, CDR2 YYEKEE (reference sequence).

This clonotype was recorded at least ten times. The rearrangement uses TRBV7-2 and TRBJ2-5, with 8 bases lining up with TRBD1. The CDR3 is made up of 14 amino acids. The ends lost 4 bases at V and 4 bases at J; junction bases unmatched: 5. Germline loops: CDR1 SGHTA, CDR2 FQGNSA. The CDR3 sequence is CASSSLRGRETQYF. Here the CDR3 DNA reads TGTGCCAGCAGCTCCCTCAGGGGGCGAGAGACCCAGTACTTC.

The chain joins TRBV6-5 to TRBJ1-2, with D unclear. Trimming pared 7 bases from V and 0 bases from J, leaving 21 bases between. There are 17 residues in the CDR3. The germline V gene has CDR1 MNHEY and CDR2 SVGAGI. The CDR3 DNA reads as TGTGCCAGCACCCCCCAAGCAAACCTACCTTCTAACTATGGCTACACCTTC. As protein: CASTPQANLPSNYGYTF.

The chain carries TRBV19 and TRBJ2-3; 12 bases match TRBD1. J gave up 4 bases and V 7 bases, and 6 bases lay outside the gene matches. Per germline, CDR1 LNHDA and CDR2 SQIVND (reference sequence). The CDR3 runs 15 residues. The CDR3: CASKTGTGGSDTQYF. CDR3 in DNA: TGTGCCAGTAAGACCGGGACAGGGGGCTCAGATACGCAGTATTTT.

This chain connects TRBV19 to TRBJ1-4; D call uncertain. The CDR3 is made up of 13 amino acids. V gave up 5 bases and J gave up 5 bases, with 9 bases separating them. Germline loops: CDR1 LNHDA, CDR2 SQIVND (reference sequence). The CDR3 reads CASSSTDNEKLFF. The CDR3 nucleotides are TGTGCCAGTAGTTCTACAGACAATGAAAAACTGTTTTTT. The full variable domain, rest sourced from reference TRBV19 and TRBJ1-4, is DGGITQSPKYLFRKEGQNVTLSCEQNLNHDAMYWYRQDPGQGLRLIYYSQIVNDFQKGDIAEGYSVSREKKESFPLTVTSAQKNPTAFYLCASSSTDNEKLFFGSGTQLSVL.

The chain links TRBV25-1 to TRBJ2-5; 8 bases map to TRBD2. The germline V gene encodes CDR1 MGHDK and CDR2 SYGVNS. Unmatched junction bases numbered 3, after V lost 7 bases and J lost 2 bases. This CDR3 has 13 amino acids. The CDR3 region has the DNA TGTGCCAGCACCGGGGGGGGACAAGAGACCCAGTACTTC. Residues: CASTGGGQETQYF.